Included here is one T cell receptor (beta chain) sequence, with context. Its specificity is not known. From the roughly 120-subject validation cohort, which was separate from the approximately 720-subject first cohort, the donors were drawn. V was clipped by 0 bases and J by 5 bases, with 18 bases between them. Per the germline V gene, CDR1 is SGHRS and CDR2 is YFSETQ. The CDR3 runs 16 residues. The data stem from a study of cytomegalovirus exposure and HLA in healthy donors. General study findings and limits: According to the study, roughly 160 TCR beta chains were cytomegalovirus-associated. There were some public TCRs occurring in many donors, but most TCR sequences were rare. In vitro data verified a few CMV-associated chains as specific for CMV antigens.

Some clones are missing from TCRdb's copy, which holds only in-frame ones; the method was immunoSEQ multiplex PCR. This repertoire shows over 35,000 clones, roughly 91% found once; its top ten account for around 3.4%. The sequencing sample was made of PBMCs. The chain recombines TRBV5-1 with TRBJ2-7, with D hard to call. This TCR was sampled from a man younger than 30 in good health and CMV-seronegative. The CDR3 spells CASSLESSSFPNEQYF. The CDR3 DNA sequence: TGCGCCAGCAGCTTGGAGTCGTCGAGCTTTCCCAACGAGCAGTACTTC.